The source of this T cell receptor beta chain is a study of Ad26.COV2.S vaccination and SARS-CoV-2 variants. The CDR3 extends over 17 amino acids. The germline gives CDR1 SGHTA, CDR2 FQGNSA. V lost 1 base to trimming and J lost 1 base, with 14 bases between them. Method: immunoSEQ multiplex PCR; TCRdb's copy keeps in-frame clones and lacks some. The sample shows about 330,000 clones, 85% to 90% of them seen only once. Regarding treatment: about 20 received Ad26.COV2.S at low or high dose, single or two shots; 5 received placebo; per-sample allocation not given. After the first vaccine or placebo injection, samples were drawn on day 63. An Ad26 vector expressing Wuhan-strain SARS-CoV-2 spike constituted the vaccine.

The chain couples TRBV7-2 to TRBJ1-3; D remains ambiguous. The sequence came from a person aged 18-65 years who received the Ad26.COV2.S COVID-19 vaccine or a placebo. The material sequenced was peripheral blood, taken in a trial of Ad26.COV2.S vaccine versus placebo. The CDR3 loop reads CASSLVGGPRSGNTIYF. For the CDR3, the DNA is TGTGCCAGCAGCTTAGTCGGCGGGCCTAGGTCTGGAAACACCATATATTTT.